This TCR beta chain was sequenced for a study of cytomegalovirus exposure and HLA in healthy donors. PCR employed 60 Vbeta and 13 Jbeta primers. Clones were sequenced by immunoSEQ multiplex PCR, and TCRdb holds only the in-frame ones, with some missing. The sample includes over 150,000 clones, more than 75% of them seen just once. This CDR3 comprises 11 residues. Germline CDR1 reads SQVTM; CDR2 reads ANQGSEA. Trimming cost V 3 bases and J 5 bases, with 7 bases left between them. This chain uses TRBV29-1 with TRBJ2-5; D is unclear. The receptor comes from a woman aged 45-65 years in good health and CMV-seropositive. The sequenced sample was PBMCs. The chain's CDR3 is CSVESVETQYF. CDR3 coding DNA: TGCAGCGTTGAGTCTGTGGAGACCCAGTACTTC.